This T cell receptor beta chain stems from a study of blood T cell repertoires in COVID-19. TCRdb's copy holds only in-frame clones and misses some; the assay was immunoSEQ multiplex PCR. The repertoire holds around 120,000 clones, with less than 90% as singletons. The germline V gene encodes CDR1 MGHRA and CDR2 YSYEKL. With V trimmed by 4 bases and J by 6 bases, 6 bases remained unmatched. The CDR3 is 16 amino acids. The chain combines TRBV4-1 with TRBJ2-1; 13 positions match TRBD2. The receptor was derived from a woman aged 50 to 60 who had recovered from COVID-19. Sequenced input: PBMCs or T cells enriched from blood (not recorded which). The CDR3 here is CASSPSLAGGTNEQFF. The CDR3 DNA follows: TGCGCCAGCAGCCCCTCACTAGCGGGGGGGACCAATGAGCAGTTCTTC.